One and the same sample provided the 27 T cell receptor beta chains below, sequenced in a study of vaccination effects on CD4 cells after COVID-19. In the ViraFEST assay, antigen-specific CD4+ clonotypes were identified by expansion after peptide-pool stimulation. When around 10 days of culture had elapsed, CD4+ T cells were isolated. The healthy vaccine recipients, who had no prior SARS-CoV-2 infection, showed negative nucleocapsid antibodies. Clones were read by immunoSEQ multiplex PCR, and TCRdb kept only the in-frame ones, dropping some. The profile shows fewer than 85,000 clones, 60% to 85% of them singletons. No antigens are known for them. Here the sequenced sample was CD4+ T cells from PBMCs cultured with SARS-CoV-2 spike peptides, taken before COVID-19 vaccination. The receptors shown here come from a human donor who received a COVID-19 vaccine.

The chain recombines TRBV5-1 with TRBJ2-5; perhaps TRBD2 as D (6 bases). Per germline, CDR1 SGHRS and CDR2 YFSETQ. The CDR3 sequence is 14 residues long. The V gene lost 5 bases and the J gene lost 1 base, with 12 bases spanning the gap. The CDR3 protein is CASRLPGVQETQYF. CDR3 nucleotide sequence: TGCGCCAGCAGACTCCCGGGGGTCCAAGAGACCCAGTACTTC.

The rearrangement links TRBV6-5 to TRBJ2-3; D gene unclear. Trimming left V 6 bases short and J 1 base short, with 11 bases between. Germline V CDR1 and CDR2: MNHEY, SVGAGI. This CDR3 comprises 14 residues. The CDR3 DNA reads as TGTGCCAGCAGAGGACCTACCGGCACAGATACGCAGTATTTT. It specifies CASRGPTGTDTQYF.

The chain joins TRBV6-5 to TRBJ2-2, with 9 positions matching TRBD2. CDR3 length: 15 residues. Germline V lookup: CDR1 MNHEY, CDR2 SVGAGI. With V trimmed by 5 bases and J by 5 bases, 6 bases remained unmatched. As DNA, the CDR3 is TGTGCCAGCAGTCTAGGACTAGCGCCGACCGGGGAGCTGTTTTTT. As protein: CASSLGLAPTGELFF.

This clone showed up just once. The rearrangement joins TRBV18 to TRBJ1-1; D remains ambiguous. CDR1 is KGHSH, CDR2 LQKENI, per germline. The V end lost 4 bases, the J end lost 1 base, and 13 bases lay between the germline ends. CDR3 size: 15 residues. CDR3 sequence reads: CASSLIETTNTEAFF. In DNA form, the CDR3 reads TGTGCCAGCTCACTCATAGAGACTACGAACACTGAAGCTTTCTTT.

CDR3 sequence: CASSGTRYQETQYF. Here the CDR3 DNA reads TGTGCCAGCAGTGGGACACGATACCAAGAGACCCAGTACTTC. This chain links TRBV2 with TRBJ2-5; the D gene is possibly TRBD1 (5 bases). Germline lookup yields CDR1 SNHLY and CDR2 FYNNEI. The CDR3 consists of 14 residues. Trimming took off 4 bases at V and 0 bases at J, with 9 bases between the two ends.

The V gene is TRBV5-1, the J gene TRBJ2-5, with unresolved D. The CDR3 consists of 15 residues. In germline, CDR1 is SGHRS, CDR2 YFSETQ. V was trimmed by 2 bases and J by 0 bases, leaving 11 bases between them. This CDR3 reads CASSFLTPNQETQYF. The CDR3 coding sequence is TGCGCCAGCAGCTTCTTGACACCAAACCAAGAGACCCAGTACTTC.

This chain uses TRBV2 with TRBJ1-1, with a possible D match to TRBD1 (5 bases). Trimming pared 9 bases from V and 5 bases from J, leaving 16 bases between. The CDR3 loop spans 13 amino acids. CDR1 SNHLY and CDR2 FYNNEI come from the germline V gene. The CDR3 here is CARGDWPRTEAFF. The CDR3 DNA reads as TGTGCCAGAGGGGACTGGCCGAGGACTGAAGCTTTCTTT.

In this sample, this clone turned up a few times. V gene TRBV4-1 combines with J gene TRBJ2-5; TRBD1 matches 10 bases. J was trimmed by 4 bases and V by 8 bases; bases with no gene match: 19. CDR3 length equals 18 residues. Germline V gene lookup returns CDR1 MGHRA and CDR2 YSYEKL. Written as DNA, the CDR3 is TGCGCCAGCCGAGGGGGCACGGGACAGGGGTTGAGAGGAGAGACCCAGTACTTC. Translating it yields CASRGGTGQGLRGETQYF.

This rearrangement joins TRBV15 to TRBJ2-5; 8 nucleotides align to TRBD2. CDR1 and CDR2 (germline): LNHNV, YYDKDF (reference sequence). The CDR3 is made up of 16 amino acids. V lost 0 bases, J lost 6 bases, and 9 bases stayed unmatched. CDR3 region: CATSRDGGTSRQTQYF. The CDR3 bases are TGTGCCACCAGCAGAGATGGGGGGACTAGTCGGCAGACCCAGTACTTC.

The J gene is TRBJ2-3, the V gene TRBV6-5; no reliable D call. Looked up from germline, CDR1 is MNHEY and CDR2 is SVGAGI. V dropped 2 bases and J dropped 0 bases, with 12 bases sitting between them. The CDR3 runs 16 residues. CDR3 loop: CASSYGRSPSTDTQYF. CDR3 sequence (DNA): TGTGCCAGCAGTTACGGTCGGAGCCCTAGCACAGATACGCAGTATTTT.

The rearrangement uses TRBV5-1 and TRBJ2-5; no definite D call. CDR3 size: 14 residues. Germline lookup yields CDR1 SGHRS and CDR2 YFSETQ. Trimming removed 3 bases from V and 5 bases from J, with 14 bases in between. CDR3 region: CASSSPRTEETQYF. The CDR3 DNA is TGCGCCAGCAGCTCACCCCGGACGGAGGAGACCCAGTACTTC.

Note on this clone: This sample includes further DNA sequences coding for the same CDR3. The gene calls are TRBV6-1 and TRBJ2-7; 8 bases line up with TRBD1. Germline V CDR1 and CDR2: MNHNS, SASEGT. The CDR3 loop spans 15 amino acids. V lost 0 bases, J lost 4 bases, and 5 bases stayed unmatched. This chain's CDR3 is CASSEARTGLYEQYV. CDR3 DNA: TGTGCCAGCAGTGAAGCCCGGACAGGGCTTTACGAGCAGTACGTC.

The rearrangement joins TRBV27 to TRBJ1-6, with a weak D call TRBD1 (5 bases). The germline V and J ends were trimmed by 5 bases and 0 bases, with 17 bases remaining between them. Per germline, CDR1 MNHEY and CDR2 SMNVEV (reference sequence). This CDR3 comprises 18 residues. The CDR3 spells CASSQRTTSSSYNSPLHF. The DNA for the CDR3 is TGTGCCAGCAGTCAGAGGACAACTTCGAGCTCCTATAATTCACCCCTCCACTTT.

The V call is TRBV19, the J call TRBJ2-1; 9 nucleotides align to TRBD1. CDR1 and CDR2 from the germline V gene are LNHDA and SQIVND (reference sequence). The length of the CDR3 is 13 residues. V was pared by 7 bases and J by 5 bases, with 3 bases of the junction left unmatched. The CDR3 protein is CASTRTGDNEQFF. CDR3 nucleotides: TGTGCCAGTACTCGGACAGGGGACAATGAGCAGTTCTTC.

This chain connects TRBV14 to TRBJ1-2; no clear D gene. CDR3 length: 15 amino acids. Germline CDR1 SGHDN, CDR2 FVKESK. Trimming took off 0 bases at V and 2 bases at J, with 10 bases between the two ends. The chain's CDR3 is CASSQDHSPNYGYTF. DNA of the CDR3: TGTGCCAGCAGCCAAGATCACAGTCCAAACTATGGCTACACCTTC.

CDR3 nucleotides: TGCGCCAGCAGGGACCCGGGGCGGGGGGTACAAGAGACCCAGTACTTC. Translated: CASRDPGRGVQETQYF. V is TRBV10-2 and J is TRBJ2-5, with 8 bases that match TRBD2. Germline V gives CDR1 WSHSY, CDR2 SAAADI. This CDR3 region has 16 residues. V was pared by 6 bases and J by 2 bases, with 11 bases of the junction left unmatched.

The chain combines TRBV5-1 with TRBJ1-3; 8 positions match TRBD1. V gave up 3 bases and J gave up 4 bases; unmatched junction bases: 0. Germline CDR1 is SGHRS and CDR2 is YFSETQ. The CDR3 runs 13 residues. CDR3 in DNA: TGCGCCAGCAGCTGGGACAGGGGAAACACCATATATTTT. Translation gives CASSWDRGNTIYF.

J is TRBJ1-4 and V is TRBV5-1; D not resolved. V lost 3 bases to trimming and J lost 7 bases, with 10 bases between them. The CDR3 runs to 13 residues. Germline V gives CDR1 SGHRS, CDR2 YFSETQ. CDR3 loop: CASSSEVAEKLFF. The DNA of the CDR3 is TGCGCCAGCAGCTCAGAGGTAGCTGAAAAACTGTTTTTT.

This chain joins TRBV14 and TRBJ1-1; TRBD1 matches at 7 bases. This CDR3 is 15 amino acids long. Germline lookup yields CDR1 SGHDN and CDR2 FVKESK. The ends lost 3 bases at V and 2 bases at J; junction bases unmatched: 6. The CDR3: CASSHLGGANTEAFF. The DNA of the CDR3 is TGTGCCAGCAGCCACCTAGGGGGCGCAAACACTGAAGCTTTCTTT.

The chain employs TRBV29-1 and TRBJ1-1, with a possible D match to TRBD1 (6 bases). Germline V gene lookup returns CDR1 SQVTM and CDR2 ANQGSEA. The CDR3 sequence is 12 residues long. Trimming removed 3 bases at V and 5 bases at J, with 10 bases between. The CDR3 sequence is CSVDPGATEAFF. The CDR3, as DNA: TGCAGCGTTGACCCGGGGGCTACTGAAGCTTTCTTT. Together with reference TRBV29-1 and TRBJ1-1, the CDR3 gives the full variable domain: SAVISQKPSRDICQRGTSLTIQCQVDSQVTMMFWYRQQPGQSLTLIATANQGSEATYESGFVIDKFPISRPNLTFSTLTVSNMSPEDSSIYLCSVDPGATEAFFGQGTRLTVV.

The gene calls are TRBV5-6 and TRBJ1-2; D remains unclear. Per the germline V gene, CDR1 is SGHDT and CDR2 is YYEEEE. This CDR3 region has 10 residues. Trimming removed 6 bases from V and 6 bases from J, with 6 bases in between. CDR3 sequence (DNA): TGTGCCAGCAAAGGAAATGGCTACACCTTC. Residues: CASKGNGYTF.

The chain combines TRBV23-1 with TRBJ1-3; D might be TRBD1 (5 bases). TRBV23-1 is classed as an ORF, of uncertain function. V was trimmed by 2 bases and J by 0 bases, leaving 17 bases between them. The CDR3 is 18 amino acids. CDR3 protein: CASSQTATRGISGNTIYF. In DNA, the CDR3 is TGCGCCAGCAGTCAAACCGCAACGCGGGGGATCTCTGGAAACACCATATATTTT.

This chain joins TRBV2 and TRBJ2-7; maybe TRBD2 (5 bases). CDR1 SNHLY and CDR2 FYNNEI come from the germline V gene. The CDR3 consists of 13 residues. V dropped 3 bases and J dropped 6 bases, with 12 bases sitting between them. CDR3 residues: CASSEQLESEQYV. The CDR3 coding sequence is TGTGCCAGCAGTGAGCAACTAGAAAGCGAGCAGTACGTC.

V gene TRBV24-1 combines with J gene TRBJ2-5; D remains unclear. The length of the CDR3 is 13 residues. With 5 bases removed from V and 2 bases from J, the gap between germline ends came to 8 bases. CDR1 and CDR2 from the germline V gene are KGHDR and SFDVKD. CDR3 sequence (DNA): TGTGCCACCAGTGTCGGGTCGCAAGAGACCCAGTACTTC. It is translated as CATSVGSQETQYF.

The chain links TRBV5-1 to TRBJ2-3, with 9 bases identical to TRBD2. V lost 4 bases and J lost 5; bases outside the gene matches: 11. The CDR3 consists of 16 residues. Germline V gives CDR1 SGHRS, CDR2 YFSETQ. The CDR3 bases are TGCGCCAGCAGCCGGGGCCTAGCGGGGAGTGTAGATACGCAGTATTTT. It specifies CASSRGLAGSVDTQYF.

V and J are TRBV11-2 and TRBJ2-5; possible D gene TRBD1, 5 bases. The V and J ends lost 3 bases and 2 bases respectively, with 7 bases between them. There are 13 residues in the CDR3. The germline gives CDR1 SGHAT, CDR2 FQNNGV. This CDR3 is CASSFTGQETQYF. Here the CDR3 DNA reads TGTGCCAGCAGCTTCACAGGTCAAGAGACCCAGTACTTC. Filled out from reference TRBV11-2 and TRBJ2-5, the complete variable domain reads EAGVAQSPRYKIIEKRQSVAFWCNPISGHATLYWYQQILGQGPKLLIQFQNNGVVDDSQLPKDRFSAERLKGVDSTLKIQPAKLEDSAVYLCASSFTGQETQYFGPGTRLLVL.

V usage is TRBV5-3 and J usage is TRBJ1-1, with D uncertain. TRBV5-3 is known as an ORF, though its function is uncertain. Trimming cost V 5 bases and J 0 bases, with 11 bases left between them. This CDR3 has 14 amino acids. CDR3 sequence (DNA): TGTGCCAGAAGACCGGGAGAAATGAACACTGAAGCTTTCTTT. Translation: CARRPGEMNTEAFF.